The clone carrying this TCR beta chain came up many times. Antigen unknown. Built from TCR beta cDNA, the libraries had unique molecular identifiers in them. The authors obtained roughly 500,000 cDNA molecules from roughly 1 to 10 million T cells. TCRdb redid the calling of the PCR reads with MiXCR, one entry per CDR3 protein. The sample lists around 500,000 distinct CDR3 sequences; approximately 34% were seen once. The V end was cut by 6 bases, the J end by 1 base, with 24 bases between. The germline CDR1 and CDR2 sequences are MGHDK and SYGVNS. This CDR3 comprises 18 residues. These data belong to a study of post-analysis software for immune sequencing data. Study conclusions and caveats: Included in a set of about five TRBV segments more frequent in patients than controls were TRBV5-6, TRBV5-1 and TRBV20-1. Samples from a shared batch, those prepared together, strongly co-clustered by F measure.

The chain has TRBV25-1 and TRBJ2-5; D is uncertain. Sequenced input: blood. The receptor comes from a girl aged 2 to 17 with multiple sclerosis. CDR3 sequence (DNA): TGTGCCAGCAGCTCCTGGAAGGTAGACACTACCTTCCAAGAGACCCAGTACTTC. It specifies CASSSWKVDTTFQETQYF.